These 21 T cell receptor beta chains came from one sample sequenced in a study of blood T cell repertoires in COVID-19. The table came from immunoSEQ multiplex PCR; TCRdb's copy has only in-frame clones and leaves some out. The table lists about 150,000 clones, 75% to 85% of them singletons. Sample: peripheral blood. The receptors shown here come from a man aged 55 to 70 with acute or convalescent COVID-19.

The rearrangement joins TRBV10-1 to TRBJ2-7; D might be TRBD1 (5 bases). Germline loops: CDR1 WNHNN, CDR2 SYGVQD (reference sequence). V was trimmed by 4 bases and J by 7 bases, leaving 14 bases between them. The length of the CDR3 is 13 residues. The CDR3: CASSAGRLGEQYF. CDR3 nucleotides: TGCGCCAGCAGTGCAGGGCGGTTGGGGGAGCAGTACTTC.

The gene calls are TRBV21-1 and TRBJ2-3; TRBD2 is the table's D call and was not checked against the DNA. TRBV21-1 constitutes a pseudogene. The CDR3 has 14 amino acids. CDR3 amino acids: CASSKAVAPDTQYF. Written as DNA, the CDR3 is TGTGCCAGCAGCAAAGCGGTAGCCCCAGATACGCAGTATTTT.

This rearrangement joins TRBV6-4 to TRBJ2-1; the D gene is possibly TRBD2 (5 bases). This CDR3 has 16 residues. From germline, CDR1 is MRHNA and CDR2 SNTAGT. V gave up 0 bases and J gave up 0 bases, with 9 bases separating them. This CDR3 is CASSDSSRDSYNEQFF. In DNA, the CDR3 is TGTGCCAGCAGTGACTCTTCCCGGGACTCCTACAATGAGCAGTTCTTC.

V is TRBV19 and J is TRBJ1-5, with 7 bases identical to TRBD1. V lost 2 bases, J lost 4 bases, and 8 bases stayed unmatched. Per the germline V gene, CDR1 is LNHDA and CDR2 is SQIVND (reference sequence). This CDR3 spans 16 amino acids. CDR3 nucleotides: TGTGCCAGTAGTATAATTGGCAGGGGGAGAAATCAGCCCCAGCATTTT. Protein sequence: CASSIIGRGRNQPQHF.

This chain links TRBV24-1 with TRBJ2-1; 9 nucleotides align to TRBD2. With 7 bases clipped from V and 6 bases from J, the junction kept 6 bases outside the gene matches. This CDR3 has 14 amino acids. CDR1 and CDR2 from the germline V gene are KGHDR and SFDVKD. The CDR3 loop is CATRRREGGNEQFF. CDR3 DNA: TGTGCCACCAGGAGGCGGGAGGGGGGCAATGAGCAGTTCTTC.

The V gene is TRBV7-9, the J gene TRBJ1-2; D is uncertain. CDR3 length equals 15 residues. The germline V and J ends were trimmed by 5 bases and 0 bases, with 13 bases remaining between them. From germline, CDR1 is SEHNR and CDR2 FQNEAQ (reference sequence). Here the CDR3 DNA reads TGTGCCAGCAGCACACGGACCGGGGCTAACTATGGCTACACCTTC. It encodes CASSTRTGANYGYTF.

The chain links TRBV27 to TRBJ2-7; 9 nucleotides match TRBD2. The CDR3 length is 14 residues. In germline, CDR1 is MNHEY, CDR2 SMNVEV (reference sequence). Trimming took 5 bases from V and 5 from J; bases not matched to a gene: 7. The CDR3 region is CASSPSGTSNEQYF. For the CDR3, the DNA is TGTGCCAGCAGTCCTTCCGGGACTAGCAACGAGCAGTACTTC.

The rearrangement joins TRBV6-1 to TRBJ1-1; unclear D gene. CDR3 length: 15 amino acids. V was pared by 1 base and J by 2 bases, with 11 bases between. Germline CDR1 and CDR2: MNHNS and SASEGT. The DNA of the CDR3 is TGTGCCAGCAGTGAAGGTTTAAGACTTAACACTGAAGCTTTCTTT. It is translated as CASSEGLRLNTEAFF.

The CDR3 nucleotides read TGCGCCAGCAGCCAAGACCGGGACAGGGGCGTCGCTTTCTTT. Translated, it gives CASSQDRDRGVAFF. The chain carries TRBV4-1 and TRBJ1-1, with 10 bases matching TRBD1. The CDR3 totals 14 residues. The germline V gene encodes CDR1 MGHRA and CDR2 YSYEKL. With 0 bases clipped from V and 11 bases from J, the junction kept 6 bases outside the gene matches.

There are a few counts of this clone. This chain uses TRBV6-5 with TRBJ1-4; D uncertain. Trimming took off 9 bases at V and 1 base at J, with 12 bases between the two ends. From germline, CDR1 is MNHEY and CDR2 SVGAGI. This CDR3 spans 14 amino acids. The CDR3 sequence: CASRAGRTNEKLFF. In DNA, the CDR3 is TGTGCCAGTCGAGCGGGCCGAACTAATGAAAAACTGTTTTTT.

The chain uses TRBV19 and TRBJ2-5, with D possibly being TRBD2 (5 bases). Germline V gives CDR1 LNHDA, CDR2 SQIVND (reference sequence). V lost 3 bases, J lost 3 bases, and 14 bases lay in between. The length of the CDR3 is 15 residues. CDR3 residues: CASSIQYGKKETQYF. The CDR3 nucleotides are TGTGCCAGTAGTATTCAGTACGGGAAAAAAGAGACCCAGTACTTC. Complete variable domain (other parts from reference TRBV19 and TRBJ2-5): DGGITQSPKYLFRKEGQNVTLSCEQNLNHDAMYWYRQDPGQGLRLIYYSQIVNDFQKGDIAEGYSVSREKKESFPLTVTSAQKNPTAFYLCASSIQYGKKETQYFGPGTRLLVL.

The chain links TRBV4-1 to TRBJ2-7; TRBD1 matches at 7 bases. CDR1 is MGHRA, CDR2 YSYEKL, per germline. J was trimmed by 6 bases and V by 4 bases; bases with no gene match: 6. There are 13 residues in the CDR3. This chain's CDR3 is CASSPSQGFEQYF. The CDR3 region has the DNA TGCGCCAGCAGCCCTTCACAGGGGTTCGAGCAGTACTTC.

The chain joins TRBV7-9 to TRBJ1-3; D is unclear. The ends were cut back, 3 bases at V and 0 bases at J, with 9 bases in the middle. The germline V gene has CDR1 SEHNR and CDR2 FQNEAQ (reference sequence). The CDR3 is 15 amino acids. The DNA of the CDR3 is TGTGCCAGCAGCTTTACGCGGGGCTCTGGAAACACCATATATTTT. This sequence encodes CASSFTRGSGNTIYF.

The rearrangement uses TRBV25-1 and TRBJ2-1; tentative D call: TRBD2 (6 bases). The germline V and J ends were trimmed by 1 base and 0 bases, with 13 bases remaining between them. The CDR3 loop spans 17 amino acids. Looked up from germline, CDR1 is MGHDK and CDR2 is SYGVNS. The CDR3 region has the DNA TGTGCCAGCAGTGAATGGGGAGGTAAGAGCTCCTACAATGAGCAGTTCTTC. Protein: CASSEWGGKSSYNEQFF.

The chain links TRBV12-3 or TRBV12-4 to TRBJ1-1, with D possibly matching TRBD1 (6 bases). This CDR3 spans 13 amino acids. The germline V and J ends were trimmed by 5 bases and 3 bases, with 10 bases remaining between them. CDR3 in amino acids: CASSQQGYTEAFF. The CDR3 DNA sequence: TGTGCCAGCAGTCAACAGGGTTACACTGAAGCTTTCTTT.

This CDR3 is CASREGLADTQYF. CDR3 DNA: TGCGCCAGCAGAGAGGGACTAGCGGATACGCAGTATTTT. The rearrangement uses TRBV10-2 and TRBJ2-3; 10 positions match TRBD2. CDR3 length: 13 residues. The V segment lost 6 bases and the J segment 6 bases; nucleotides outside the gene matches: 3. Germline V gene data show CDR1 as WSHSY and CDR2 as SAAADI.

Comments on this clone: Other nucleotide sequences in the sample specify the same CDR3. This chain connects TRBV9 to TRBJ1-4; TRBD1 is a possible D gene (6 bases). V was trimmed by 2 bases and J by 8 bases, leaving 13 bases between them. The CDR3 extends over 14 amino acids. CDR1 SGDLS and CDR2 YYNGEE come from the germline V gene. In DNA, the CDR3 is TGTGCCAGCAGCGTTGGTCAGGGGCGCGAAAAACTGTTTTTT. Translated, it gives CASSVGQGREKLFF.

The V and J genes are TRBV6-5 and TRBJ2-1, with TRBD2 matching 9 bases. The J segment lost 4 bases and the V segment lost 2 bases, leaving 3 bases of the junction unmatched. The length of the CDR3 is 15 residues. Germline-derived CDR1 and CDR2 are MNHEY and SVGAGI. CDR3 residues: CASSYGSGGYNEQFF. The CDR3 DNA reads TGTGCCAGCAGTTACGGTAGCGGGGGATACAATGAGCAGTTCTTC.

J is TRBJ2-1 and V is TRBV24-1; 10 bases agree with TRBD1. Germline CDR1 reads KGHDR; CDR2 reads SFDVKD. There are 17 residues in the CDR3. Trimming took 2 bases from V and 6 from J; bases not matched to a gene: 9. CDR3 sequence (DNA): TGTGCCACCAGTGATTCAGCGGGGACAGGGGAGGCCAATGAGCAGTTCTTC. Its protein is CATSDSAGTGEANEQFF.

This sequence joins TRBV5-5 and TRBJ2-1; no clear D gene. Germline CDR1 is SGHKS and CDR2 is YYEKEE (reference sequence). The length of the CDR3 is 13 residues. Between the trimmed V and J ends, which lost 2 bases and 3 bases, there was a span of 6 bases. CDR3 residues: CASSFGLYNEQFF. The CDR3 region has the DNA TGTGCCAGCAGCTTTGGCCTCTACAATGAGCAGTTCTTC.

This clone was recorded only once. The chain joins TRBV6-4 to TRBJ2-3; perhaps TRBD2 as D (6 bases). The germline gives CDR1 MRHNA, CDR2 SNTAGT. V lost 6 bases and J 0 bases, leaving 10 bases between the germline ends. The CDR3 covers 14 residues. As DNA, the CDR3 is TGTGCCAGCAGGGCGGGACCAAGCACAGATACGCAGTATTTT. Residues: CASRAGPSTDTQYF.